The source of this T cell receptor (beta chain) is a study of T-cell reconstitution after alpha-beta-depleted transplantation in children. Preparation of the TCRbeta library used unique molecular identifiers. TCRdb reprocessed the PCR reads via MiXCR and lists one record per CDR3 protein. Among about 400,000 distinct CDR3 sequences listed, roughly 20% were seen once. Source: PBMCs from the stem cell graft donor, taken from the stem cell graft. The sequence was collected from a human donor who donated a stem cell graft to a child with acute myeloid leukemia.

CDR3 coding DNA: TGCAGCGTTGAAGGGGTCTCAGGGGACCTCCGCGCCTACAATGAGCAGTTCTTC. This gives the protein CSVEGVSGDLRAYNEQFF. The rearrangement links TRBV29-1 to TRBJ2-1; maybe TRBD1 (6 bases). V was shortened by 1 base and J by 2 bases, with 21 bases between the two germline ends. CDR1 is SQVTM and CDR2 is ANQGSEA in the germline V gene. The CDR3 is made up of 18 amino acids.